This TCR beta chain was captured by sequencing in a study of T cell responses to AZD1222 COVID-19 vaccine. Study-wide findings and caveats: Spike-spanning, vaccine-associated CD4 TCRs were dominant at 160-218 and 743-854. Seropositive status at baseline applied to only 6 or 7 AZD1222 recipients. Donors were mostly white British, more females; clonal diversity possibly underestimated.

Some clones are missing from TCRdb's copy, which holds only in-frame ones; the method was immunoSEQ multiplex PCR. The sample holds 130,000 or so clones; roughly 93% are singletons and the top ten take 0.85% to 0.95%. The V and J ends lost 10 bases and 0 bases, in that order; junction bases with no gene match: 5. The CDR3 totals 13 residues. The germline gives CDR1 SGDLS, CDR2 YYNGEE. Concerning this clone: Its antigen remains unidentified.

This TCR derives from an adult in good health. This rearrangement joins TRBV9 to TRBJ1-2, with TRBD1 identical over 8 bases. Sequenced here: peripheral blood, sampled on day 0 of AZD1222 vaccination. CDR3 sequence (DNA): TGTGCCTCCAGGACAGGGTCTAACTATGGCTACACCTTC. Protein product: CASRTGSNYGYTF.